Described below is a single T cell receptor beta chain sequence and its context. Repertoires were generated with immunoSEQ multiplex PCR, while TCRdb's copy carries only in-frame clones and drops some. The sample contains approximately 170,000 clones, less than 90% of which appear only once. The data derive from a study of blood T cell repertoires in COVID-19. This CDR3 spans 15 amino acids. Per the germline V gene, CDR1 is MNHEY and CDR2 is SVGAGI. V lost 6 bases and J 0 bases, leaving 14 bases between the germline ends. Participants were aged about 18 to 100 years from approximately 24 US areas. Input material: PBMCs or T cells enriched from blood (not recorded which). This clonotype was obtained from a woman aged 50 to 60 who had recovered from COVID-19. The chain is built from TRBV6-5 and TRBJ1-1, with D tentatively TRBD1 (6 bases). The CDR3 loop is CASRLGQLMNTEAFF. As DNA, the CDR3 is TGTGCCAGCAGATTAGGACAGTTGATGAACACTGAAGCTTTCTTT.